Sequencing of this TCR beta chain was carried out in a study of OX40 agonist ivuxolimab in advanced cancers. Study information: A male proportion of about 80% was recorded, with mean age approximately 57 years and range about 23 to 90. Study observations and caveats: Clonal expansion by week 6 occurred in CD4+ and CD8+ blood T cells (at 0.1 to 3.0 mg/kg). Some patients who did not respond also had low normalized T-cell clonal expansion. Researchers did not determine the expanded peripheral T cells' antigen specificity.

The table came from immunoSEQ multiplex PCR; TCRdb's copy has only in-frame clones and leaves some out. The sample includes more than 55,000 clones, 75% to 90% of them seen just once. This clone was recorded once. What it binds is unknown. The CDR3 covers 12 residues. V was trimmed by 4 bases and J by 4 bases, leaving 7 bases between them. Germline CDR1 reads SGDLS; CDR2 reads YYNGEE. The chain joins TRBV9 to TRBJ2-3; D remains ambiguous. The sample here was CD4+ or CD8+ T cells sorted from blood, taken in a trial of the OX40 agonist ivuxolimab. This sequence was found in an adult with an advanced solid tumor such as melanoma, head and neck, liver or kidney cancer. The CDR3 DNA reads as TGTGCCAGCAGCCTTGTGGCAGATACGCAGTATTTT. This gives the protein CASSLVADTQYF.